This T cell receptor beta chain was identified during a study of T cells after posttransplantation cyclophosphamide. Whole-study results and caveats: Tissue-infiltrating T cells from skin or gut overlapped little with blood T cells. Recipient CMV seropositivity and CMV reactivation strongly tracked TRB clonality.

Germline V lookup: CDR1 LNHDA, CDR2 SQIVND (reference sequence). This CDR3 spans 14 amino acids. Trimming took off 6 bases at V and 2 bases at J, with 13 bases between the two ends. Cells defined as naive were viable CD3+CD4+ or CD3+CD8+ and CCR7+CD45RA+CD45RO-CD95-CD27+CD28+. Peripheral blood was collected from the related graft donor on the marrow donation day. About this clone: No antigen is known for it.

Method: immunoSEQ multiplex PCR; TCRdb's copy keeps in-frame clones and lacks some. The profile shows 34,000 or so clones, around nine tenths of them singletons. The receptor was isolated from a man aged 30-40 years in good health and a related stem cell transplant donor. This chain connects TRBV19 to TRBJ1-1; no clear D. Input material: naive CD4+ T cells sorted from blood. The CDR3 region is CASRGFRDNTEAFF. DNA for the CDR3: TGTGCCAGTAGGGGTTTCCGGGATAACACTGAAGCTTTCTTT.